This T cell receptor (beta chain) was sequenced during a study of T cells in Graves' hyperthyroidism and ophthalmopathy. Lactation, pregnancy, other autoimmune disease or uncontrolled infection excluded patients. Using RNA transcripts as the source, TCR beta CDR3 regions were amplified. In the first-round RT-PCR of the TCR CDR3, the HTBI primer set was used. TCRdb re-analysed the multiplex PCR reads in MiXCR, keeping a single row per CDR3 protein. This repertoire shows some 490,000 distinct CDR3 sequences, 15% to 20% found once; its top ten account for 25% to 30%. J was trimmed by 8 bases and V by 6 bases; bases with no gene match: 6. CDR3 size: 13 residues. Germline lookup yields CDR1 SNHLY and CDR2 FYNNEI. This clonotype occurred many times.

The receptor's source is a woman aged 30 to 39 with Graves' ophthalmopathy. Source material: blood. The V and J genes are TRBV2 and TRBJ1-4; 7 positions agree with TRBD1. This CDR3 reads CASSPTGREKLFF. CDR3 DNA: TGTGCCAGCAGCCCGACAGGGCGGGAAAAACTGTTTTTT.